A selection of T cell receptor beta chains follows, all from one sample in a study of OX40 agonist ivuxolimab in advanced cancers. Produced via immunoSEQ multiplex PCR; TCRdb's table is partial and in-frame only. The sample consists of 130,000 or so clones, 90% of them appearing once. The specimen was CD4+ or CD8+ T cells sorted from blood, collected in a trial of the OX40 agonist ivuxolimab. These receptors were obtained from an adult with an advanced solid tumor such as melanoma, head and neck, liver or kidney cancer. Both conserved end residues are part of each CDR3. Some rows have no size entry. The others give once, few or many, or a class for an expanded clone.

V | size | CDR3
TRBV27 | NA | CASSPWESNQPQHF
TRBV10-3 | NA | CAILDGPNGERAEAFF
TRBV28 | NA | CASSRTSGSYEQYF
TRBV7-9 | NA | CASSFGWLSENTGELFF
TRBV28 | NA | CASSLTGGDEKLFF
TRBV6-1 | few | CASSQGAQIVNTEAFF
TRBV30 | NA | CAWKGVVAGGTDTQYF
TRBV7-3 | NA | CASSPTATYNEQFF
TRBV6-6 | NA | CASTPGTVAYEQYF
TRBV10-3 | once | CAISDSGMGPSGNTIYF
TRBV7-9 | NA | CASSLDSNYGYTF
TRBV19 | NA | CATNSGPQSGELFF
TRBV5-4 | NA | CASSLVGRQNYEQYF
TRBV5-1 | NA | CASSSGDRERGKDTQYF
TRBV5-1 | NA | CASTPTLPAPTGEGTGELFF
TRBV5-1 | NA | CASSFEGLGQPQHF
TRBV5-5 | NA | CASSLKGTEKLFF
TRBV2 | NA | CAGRSRGNQPQHF
TRBV14 | NA | CASSPAGSNEQYF
TRBV19 | NA | CASKGHGGGHQPQHF
TRBV6-5 | NA | CASSARTGFGNTIYF
TRBV5-1 | few | CASSSGQSAETQYF
TRBV28 | NA | CASRGQGVGYTF
TRBV6-6 | NA | CASWLDGYGYTF
TRBV6-5 | NA | CASRRGRESSYEQYF
TRBV6-5 | NA | CASSTRDRGLTEAFF
TRBV6-6 | NA | CASSYRRGGAGTEAFF
TRBV6-5 | few | CASLGATEAFF
TRBV7-3 | NA | CASSLIQGAVGELFF
TRBV9 | NA | CASSVGGANYGYTF
TRBV19 | once | CASSIGEGGQPQHF
TRBV7-3 | NA | CASSQASGRLDEQFF
TRBV6-1 | NA | CAGRGRVTTNEKLFF
TRBV7-2 | NA | CASSLAPPSSGANVLTF
TRBV5-1 | NA | CASSLGSGGQRTYNEQFF
TRBV18 | once | CASSPQGQGNQPQHF
TRBV6-5 | NA | CASSSGDRGYSYEQYF
TRBV6-5 | few | CASSYGHGDGNYGYTF
TRBV9 | NA | CASSVAGGNSYNEQFF
TRBV5-1 | NA | CASSLESRGYEQYF
TRBV7-8 | NA | CASSLVQGAGNEQFF
TRBV7-8 | NA | CASSPGQGNYGYTF
TRBV25-1 | NA | CASRGGSGTGELFF
TRBV28 | NA | CASSPPGGGTEAFF
TRBV6-5 | NA | CASSYGAGRISDTQYF
TRBV25-1 | NA | CASSEFVGGPVEQYF
TRBV27 | once | CASSMRQTGNPPQPQHF
TRBV18 | NA | CASSLDLTGGTEAFF
TRBV13 | once | CASSLPAENEQFF
TRBV5-1 | once | CASSQQNSNEKLFF
TRBV7-8 | NA | CASSSGWREQYF
TRBV7-3 | NA | CASSSGTGYNEQFF
TRBV15 | NA | CATSGSGTSSYEQYF
TRBV30 | NA | CAWALAGAKNIQYF